One T cell receptor beta chain is described in this entry. Its specificity is unknown. This sample is part of a study of cytomegalovirus exposure and HLA in healthy donors. General study findings and limits: Cytomegalovirus-associated status was assigned to 150 to 200 TCR beta chains. In a later analysis, V- and J-gene trimming of beta chains associated with a DCLRE1C missense variant, replicated independently.

The study ran its PCR with 60 Vbeta and 13 Jbeta primers. Produced via immunoSEQ multiplex PCR; TCRdb's table is partial and in-frame only. The sample lists 100,000 to 150,000 clones; 81% were seen once. Deletions cut 6 bases from V and 1 base from J, with 12 bases between. This CDR3 is built from 14 residues. Germline V lookup: CDR1 SNHLY, CDR2 FYNNEI. The source material was PBMCs. This chain links TRBV2 with TRBJ1-1; D is unresolved. This receptor was identified in a man between 18 and 35 years old in good health and CMV-seropositive. The CDR3 spells CASRTDLRNTEAFF. For the CDR3, the DNA is TGTGCCAGCAGGACTGATCTAAGGAACACTGAAGCTTTCTTT.